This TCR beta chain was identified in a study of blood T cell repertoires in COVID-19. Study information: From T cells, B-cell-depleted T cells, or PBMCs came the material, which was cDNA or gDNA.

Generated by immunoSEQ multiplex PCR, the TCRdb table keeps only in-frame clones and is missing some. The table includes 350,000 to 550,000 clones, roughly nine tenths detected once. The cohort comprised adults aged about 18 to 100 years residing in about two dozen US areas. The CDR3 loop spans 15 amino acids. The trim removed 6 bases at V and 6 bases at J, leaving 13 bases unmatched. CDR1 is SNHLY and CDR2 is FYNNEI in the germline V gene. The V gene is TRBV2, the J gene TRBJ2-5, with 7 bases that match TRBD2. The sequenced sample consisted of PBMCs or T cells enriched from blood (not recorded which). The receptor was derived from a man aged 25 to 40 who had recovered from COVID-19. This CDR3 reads CASSLSGVRGKTQYF. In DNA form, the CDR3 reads TGTGCCAGCAGCCTTTCGGGGGTGCGGGGGAAGACCCAGTACTTC.